This T cell receptor (beta chain) was recorded in a study of blood T cell repertoires in COVID-19. Background on the study: COVID-19 samples from acute and convalescent phases originated in the United States, Italy and Spain. Sources were T cells, B-cell-depleted T cells, or PBMCs; the material itself was cDNA or gDNA.

Trimming pared 8 bases from V and 5 bases from J, leaving 10 bases between. CDR1 and CDR2 (germline): DFQATT, SNEGSKA (reference sequence). The CDR3 contains 11 residues. In the study's own analysis: How many nucleated cells were present was estimated from reference gene primer amplification. Method: immunoSEQ multiplex PCR; TCRdb's copy keeps in-frame clones and lacks some. D and trimming come from the DNA, and the V and J calls and clone size come from that table. The sample includes 65,000 to 80,000 clones, more than 75% of them seen just once. The sample comprised peripheral blood. The J gene is TRBJ2-1, the V gene TRBV20-1; perhaps TRBD1 as D (5 bases). This TCR came from a human donor in a cohort sampled during active COVID-19. Here the CDR3 reads CSRQRNNEQFF. CDR3 bases: TGCAGTCGACAGAGAAACAATGAGCAGTTCTTC.